This T cell receptor beta chain was retrieved from a study of blood T cell repertoires in COVID-19. In the authors' methods: Reference gene primer amplification gave estimated nucleated cell counts. This table comes from immunoSEQ multiplex PCR, and its TCRdb copy is limited to in-frame clones, with some not included. The D gene and trimming were derived from the DNA, and the V and J assignments and clone size from that table. The sample has under 350,000 clones, more than 80% seen once. Between the trimmed V and J ends, which lost 2 bases and 1 base, there was a span of 20 bases. Germline V lookup: CDR1 MNHEY, CDR2 SVGEGT. CDR3 length equals 19 residues. Seattle enrolled patients during active infection and tracked them longitudinally.

The sample comprised peripheral blood. The chain recombines TRBV6-2 or TRBV6-3 with TRBJ2-2, with D maybe TRBD1 (5 bases). The sequence derives from a young woman with COVID-19, enrolled during active disease. The CDR3 sequence is CASSYPLDRQTKNTGELFF. The CDR3 bases are TGTGCCAGCAGTTACCCTCTCGACCGACAGACAAAGAACACCGGGGAGCTGTTTTTT.